A single sample gave rise to the 12 T cell receptor beta chains below, sequenced in a study of blood T cell repertoires in COVID-19. Clones were read by immunoSEQ multiplex PCR, and TCRdb kept only the in-frame ones, dropping some. The sample comprises fewer than 200,000 clones, 79% of which are singletons, and 7% to 10% rests with the top ten. Sequencing was performed on peripheral blood. Receptors were obtained from an older woman with COVID-19, enrolled during active disease.

This chain links TRBV18 with TRBJ1-3; possible D gene TRBD1, 6 bases. V was clipped by 5 bases and J by 6 bases, with 14 bases between them. This CDR3 has 14 amino acids. CDR1 is KGHSH, CDR2 LQKENI, per germline. CDR3 nucleotides: TGTGCCAGCTCAGCGGACAGACAGCTAAACACCATATATTTT. As protein: CASSADRQLNTIYF.

This chain links TRBV4-2 with TRBJ2-5, with 10 bases fitting TRBD2. The germline V gene encodes CDR1 LGHNA and CDR2 YNFKEQ. This CDR3 comprises 15 residues. V lost 2 bases, J lost 2 bases, and 2 bases stayed unmatched. The CDR3 DNA follows: TGTGCCAGCAGCCAAACTAGCGGGGAACAAGAGACCCAGTACTTC. Protein: CASSQTSGEQETQYF.

This chain connects TRBV16 to TRBJ1-2, with unresolved D. The length of the CDR3 is 12 residues. Per germline, CDR1 KGHSY and CDR2 FQNENV. The V end was cut by 5 bases, the J end by 4 bases, with 8 bases between. The CDR3 sequence is CASSSTRYGYTF. The CDR3 DNA reads TGTGCCAGCAGCTCCACTCGCTATGGCTACACCTTC.

The genes are TRBV6-5 and TRBJ1-5; a weak D match, TRBD1 (6 bases). The CDR3 totals 15 residues. Deletions cut 6 bases from V and 1 base from J, with 13 bases between. Germline assignment: CDR1 MNHEY and CDR2 SVGAGI. The CDR3 DNA follows: TGTGCCAGCAGGTCCGGGGGGCCGAGCAATCAGCCCCAGCATTTT. Translation: CASRSGGPSNQPQHF.

Only one count was recorded for this clone. The chain links TRBV9 to TRBJ1-2; TRBD1 matches 10 bases. Looked up from germline, CDR1 is SGDLS and CDR2 is YYNGEE. This CDR3 comprises 16 residues. With V trimmed by 4 bases and J by 4 bases, 10 bases remained unmatched. The CDR3 spells CASSTRQDRGSYGYTF. CDR3 DNA: TGTGCCAGCAGCACCCGCCAGGACAGGGGGTCCTATGGCTACACCTTC.

The genes are TRBV7-2 and TRBJ2-2; 7 bases match TRBD2. The V gene's germline CDR1 is SGHTA and CDR2 FQGNSA. This CDR3 contains 15 residues. V lost 5 bases, J lost 5 bases, and 8 bases stayed unmatched. The CDR3 loop is CASSRTSLGTGELFF. In nucleotides, the CDR3 is TGTGCCAGCAGCCGGACTAGTTTAGGTACCGGGGAGCTGTTTTTT.

The chain carries TRBV28 and TRBJ2-7, with TRBD2 as a possible D gene (6 bases). The CDR3 covers 12 residues. Per the germline V gene, CDR1 is MDHEN and CDR2 is SYDVKM. Trimming took off 8 bases at V and 3 bases at J, with 11 bases between the two ends. CDR3 region: CASGLASYEQYF. The CDR3 coding sequence is TGTGCCAGCGGTCTAGCGAGCTACGAGCAGTACTTC.

The chain links TRBV3-1 (or the pseudogene TRBV3-2) to TRBJ2-3; 12 bases line up with TRBD2. J was trimmed by 5 bases and V by 0 bases; bases with no gene match: 6. This CDR3 comprises 17 residues. The V gene's germline CDR1 is LGHDT and CDR2 YNNKEL (reference sequence). CDR3 loop: CASSQDLAGGRGDTQYF. The CDR3, as DNA: TGTGCCAGCAGCCAAGATCTAGCGGGAGGGCGAGGAGATACGCAGTATTTT.

The chain uses TRBV4-1 and TRBJ2-1; D unclear. The V gene's germline CDR1 is MGHRA and CDR2 YSYEKL. The ends were cut back, 0 bases at V and 4 bases at J, with 7 bases in the middle. The CDR3 is 14 amino acids. The CDR3 nucleotides are TGCGCCAGCAGCCAAGATCAGGAATACAATGAGCAGTTCTTC. This sequence encodes CASSQDQEYNEQFF.

The gene calls are TRBV6-2 or TRBV6-3 and TRBJ2-5; 8 bases map to TRBD1. The V gene's germline CDR1 is MNHEY and CDR2 SVGEGT. J lost 0 bases, V lost 2 bases, and 8 bases had no gene match. The CDR3 has 17 amino acids. CDR3 nucleotides: TGTGCCAGCAGTTACCCTATACTGGACAGGGACCAAGAGACCCAGTACTTC. This codes for CASSYPILDRDQETQYF.

This chain uses TRBV28 with TRBJ2-2; D may be TRBD1 (6 bases). Trimming pared 2 bases from V and 0 bases from J, leaving 10 bases between. Germline values: CDR1 MDHEN, CDR2 SYDVKM. The CDR3 has 16 residues. The CDR3 nucleotides read TGTGCCAGCAGTTTACCGGGACATCCGAACACCGGGGAGCTGTTTTTT. Residues: CASSLPGHPNTGELFF.

This clone turned up a few times. V gene TRBV7-8 combines with J gene TRBJ1-3, with D perhaps matching TRBD1 (6 bases). CDR1 is SGHVS, CDR2 FQNEAQ, per germline. With 5 bases removed from V and 1 base from J, the gap between germline ends came to 12 bases. CDR3 length: 15 amino acids. CDR3 loop: CASSQNQGSGNTIYF. CDR3 in DNA: TGTGCCAGCAGCCAAAACCAGGGGTCTGGAAACACCATATATTTT.